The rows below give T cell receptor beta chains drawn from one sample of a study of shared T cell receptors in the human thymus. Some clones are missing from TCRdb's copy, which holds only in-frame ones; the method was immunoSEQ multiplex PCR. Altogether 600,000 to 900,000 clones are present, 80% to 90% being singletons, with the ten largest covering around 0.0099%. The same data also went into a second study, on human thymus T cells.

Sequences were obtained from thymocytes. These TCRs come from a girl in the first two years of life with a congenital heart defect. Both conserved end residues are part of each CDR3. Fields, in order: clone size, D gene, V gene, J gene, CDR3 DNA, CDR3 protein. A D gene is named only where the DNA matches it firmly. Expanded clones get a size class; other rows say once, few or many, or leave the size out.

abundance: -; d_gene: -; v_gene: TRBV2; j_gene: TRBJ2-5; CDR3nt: TGTGCCAGCCTACAGCCATGGCTTTGGCAAGAGACCCAGTACTTC; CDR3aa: CASLQPWLWQETQYF
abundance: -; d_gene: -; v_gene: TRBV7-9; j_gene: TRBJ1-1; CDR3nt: TGTGCCAGCAGAAAAGGGCGGGACACTGAAGCTTTCTTT; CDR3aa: CASRKGRDTEAFF
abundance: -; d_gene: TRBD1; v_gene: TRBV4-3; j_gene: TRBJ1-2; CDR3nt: TGCGCCAGCAGCCAGGGACAGGGCCCCGCTAACTATGGCTACACCTTC; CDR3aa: CASSQGQGPANYGYTF
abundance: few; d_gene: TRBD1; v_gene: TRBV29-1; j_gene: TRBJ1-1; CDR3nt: TGCAGCGTGGAGAGCGACAGGGGATGTAATTCTGAAGCTTTCTTT; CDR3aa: CSVESDRGCNSEAFF
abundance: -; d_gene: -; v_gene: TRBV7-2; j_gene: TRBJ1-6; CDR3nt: TGTGCCAGCAGCTCACGCGGACACCACTCCTATAATTCACCCCTCCACTTT; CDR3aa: CASSSRGHHSYNSPLHF
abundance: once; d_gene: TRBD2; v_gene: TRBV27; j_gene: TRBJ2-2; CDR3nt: TGTGCCAGCAGTCTACTAGCGGGGGCGGCCGCGAACACCGGGGAGCTGTTTTTT; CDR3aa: CASSLLAGAAANTGELFF
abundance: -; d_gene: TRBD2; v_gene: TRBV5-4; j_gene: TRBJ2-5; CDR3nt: TGTGCCAGCAGCTTGCCCGGGGGGGAGACCCAGTACTTC; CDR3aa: CASSLPGGETQYF
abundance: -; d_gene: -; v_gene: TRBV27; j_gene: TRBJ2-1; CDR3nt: TGTGCCAGCGCTCTACGCACCACACACAGGGATCCCCGCAATGAGCAGTTCTTC; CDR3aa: CASALRTTHRDPRNEQFF
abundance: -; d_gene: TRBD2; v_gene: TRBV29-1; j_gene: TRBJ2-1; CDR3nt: TGCAGCGTTGTACCTAGCGGGGGGGCGAACTATGATGAGCAGTTCTTC; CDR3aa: CSVVPSGGANYDEQFF
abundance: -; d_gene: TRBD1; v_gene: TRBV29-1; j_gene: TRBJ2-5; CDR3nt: TGCAGCGGAAACAGGGGCCAAGAGACCCAGTACTTC; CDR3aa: CSGNRGQETQYF
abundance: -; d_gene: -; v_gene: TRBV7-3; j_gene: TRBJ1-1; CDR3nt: TGTGCCAGCAGCGCGCCTGAAGCTTTCTTT; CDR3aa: CASSAPEAFF
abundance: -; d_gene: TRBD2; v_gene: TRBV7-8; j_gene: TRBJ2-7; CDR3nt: TGTGCCAGCAGCCGTACTAGCGGGGGAGCCCCCTACGAGCAGTACTTC; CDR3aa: CASSRTSGGAPYEQYF
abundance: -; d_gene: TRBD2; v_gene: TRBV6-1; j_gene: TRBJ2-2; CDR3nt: TGTGCCAGCAGTTCCTCGGGGGGGCCCGGGGAGCTGTTTTTT; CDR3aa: CASSSSGGPGELFF
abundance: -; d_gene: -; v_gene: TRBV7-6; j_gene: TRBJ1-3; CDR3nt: TGTGCCAGCAGCTCGGTTGGTCGGGAAACTGGAAACACCATATATTTT; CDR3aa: CASSSVGRETGNTIYF
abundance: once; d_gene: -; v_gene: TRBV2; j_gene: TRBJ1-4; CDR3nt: TGTGCCAGCAGGACGACCACAGGTGGTGAAAAACTGTTTTTT; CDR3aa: CASRTTTGGEKLFF
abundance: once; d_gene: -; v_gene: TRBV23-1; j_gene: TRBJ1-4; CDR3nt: TGCGCCAGCAGTCACTGGGCAGGGATTAATGAAAAACTGTTTTTT; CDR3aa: CASSHWAGINEKLFF
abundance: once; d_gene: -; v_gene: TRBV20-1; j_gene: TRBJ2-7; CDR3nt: TGCAGTGCTAGAGTGGCGGGGGAGCAGTACTTC; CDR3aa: CSARVAGEQYF
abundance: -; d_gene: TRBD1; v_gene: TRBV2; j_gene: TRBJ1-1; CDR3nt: TGTGCCAGCTTGCTCTCCGGGACAGGGGTGAACACTGAAGCTTTCTTT; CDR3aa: CASLLSGTGVNTEAFF
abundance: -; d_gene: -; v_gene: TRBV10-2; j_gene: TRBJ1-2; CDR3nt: TGCGCCAGCAGTGAGGCCAATACAGGGTCGGTCGGCTACACCTTC; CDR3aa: CASSEANTGSVGYTF
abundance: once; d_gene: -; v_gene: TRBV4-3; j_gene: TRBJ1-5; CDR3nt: TGCGCCAGCAGCCAAGATTGGGGAGGTCAGCCCCAGCATTTT; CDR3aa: CASSQDWGGQPQHF
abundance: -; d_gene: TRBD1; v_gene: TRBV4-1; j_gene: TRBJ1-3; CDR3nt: TGCGCCAGCAGCCAAGAGGGGGGGACAGGCCGCTCTGGAAACACCATATATTTT; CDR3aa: CASSQEGGTGRSGNTIYF
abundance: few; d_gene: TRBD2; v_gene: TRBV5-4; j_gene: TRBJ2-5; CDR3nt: TGTGCCAGCAGCTGGAGACTAGCGGGGGGGTCGACCCAGTACTTC; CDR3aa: CASSWRLAGGSTQYF
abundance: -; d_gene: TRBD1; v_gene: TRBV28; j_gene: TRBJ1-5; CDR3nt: TGTGCCAGCAAAATCCCACAGGGGGCGTTCAATCAGCCCCAGCATTTT; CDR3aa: CASKIPQGAFNQPQHF
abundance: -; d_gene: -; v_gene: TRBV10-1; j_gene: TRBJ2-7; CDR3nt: TGCGCCAGCAGCAACAGGGTGGGGGAGGGAGAGCAGTACTTC; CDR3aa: CASSNRVGEGEQYF